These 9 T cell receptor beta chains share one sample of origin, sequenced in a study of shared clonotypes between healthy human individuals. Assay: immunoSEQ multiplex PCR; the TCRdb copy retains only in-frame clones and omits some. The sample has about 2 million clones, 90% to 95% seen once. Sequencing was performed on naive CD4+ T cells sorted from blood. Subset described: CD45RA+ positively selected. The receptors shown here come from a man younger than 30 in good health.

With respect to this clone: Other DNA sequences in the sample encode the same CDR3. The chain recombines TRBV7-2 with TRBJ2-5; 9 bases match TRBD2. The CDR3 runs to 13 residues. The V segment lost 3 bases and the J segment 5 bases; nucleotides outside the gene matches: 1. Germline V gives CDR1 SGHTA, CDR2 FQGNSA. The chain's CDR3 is CASSLGLAETQYF. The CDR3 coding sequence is TGTGCCAGCAGCTTGGGACTAGCTGAGACCCAGTACTTC.

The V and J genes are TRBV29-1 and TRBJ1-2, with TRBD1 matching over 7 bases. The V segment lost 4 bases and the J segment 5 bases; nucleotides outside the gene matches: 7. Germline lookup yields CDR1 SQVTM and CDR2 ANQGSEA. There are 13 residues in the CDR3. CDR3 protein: CSVGTGVGYGYTF. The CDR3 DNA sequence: TGCAGCGTTGGAACAGGGGTGGGGTATGGCTACACCTTC. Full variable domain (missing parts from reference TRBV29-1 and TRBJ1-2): SAVISQKPSRDICQRGTSLTIQCQVDSQVTMMFWYRQQPGQSLTLIATANQGSEATYESGFVIDKFPISRPNLTFSTLTVSNMSPEDSSIYLCSVGTGVGYGYTFGSGTRLTVV.

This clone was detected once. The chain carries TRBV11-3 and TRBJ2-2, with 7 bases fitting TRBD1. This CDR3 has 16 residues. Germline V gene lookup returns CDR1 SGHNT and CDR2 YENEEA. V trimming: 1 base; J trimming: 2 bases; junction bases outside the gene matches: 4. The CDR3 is CASSLAGTENTGELFF. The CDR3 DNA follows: TGTGCCAGCAGCTTAGCCGGGACAGAAAACACCGGGGAGCTGTTTTTT.

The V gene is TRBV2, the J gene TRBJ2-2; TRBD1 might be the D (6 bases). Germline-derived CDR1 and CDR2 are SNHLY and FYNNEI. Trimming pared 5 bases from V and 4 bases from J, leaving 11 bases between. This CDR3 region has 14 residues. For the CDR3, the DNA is TGTGCCAGCAGTCCACTAGGGGGCACCGGGGAGCTGTTTTTT. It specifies CASSPLGGTGELFF.

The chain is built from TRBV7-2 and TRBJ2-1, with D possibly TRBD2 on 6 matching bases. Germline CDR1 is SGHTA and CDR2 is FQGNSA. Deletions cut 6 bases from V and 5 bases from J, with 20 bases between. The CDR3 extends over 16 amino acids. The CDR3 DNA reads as TGTGCCAGCAGTTATCGGAGGGCAGGGTTGAACAATGAGCAGTTCTTC. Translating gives CASSYRRAGLNNEQFF. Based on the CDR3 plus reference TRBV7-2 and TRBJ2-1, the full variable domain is GAGVSQSPSNKVTEKGKDVELRCDPISGHTALYWYRQSLGQGLEFLIYFQGNSAPDKSGLPSDRFSAERTGGSVSTLTIQRTQQEDSAVYLCASSYRRAGLNNEQFFGPGTRLTVL.

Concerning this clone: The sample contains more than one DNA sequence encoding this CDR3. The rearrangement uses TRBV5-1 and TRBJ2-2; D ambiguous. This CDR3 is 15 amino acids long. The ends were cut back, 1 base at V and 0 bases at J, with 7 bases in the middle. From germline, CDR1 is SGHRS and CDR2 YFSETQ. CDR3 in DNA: TGCGCCAGCAGCTTGACAGTAACGAACACCGGGGAGCTGTTTTTT. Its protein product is CASSLTVTNTGELFF.

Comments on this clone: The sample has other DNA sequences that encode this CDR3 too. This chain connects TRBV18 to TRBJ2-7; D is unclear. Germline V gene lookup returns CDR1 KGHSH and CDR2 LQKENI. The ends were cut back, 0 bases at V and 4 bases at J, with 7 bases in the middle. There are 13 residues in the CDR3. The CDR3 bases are TGTGCCAGCTCACCACCGGGTCTATACGAGCAGTACTTC. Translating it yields CASSPPGLYEQYF.

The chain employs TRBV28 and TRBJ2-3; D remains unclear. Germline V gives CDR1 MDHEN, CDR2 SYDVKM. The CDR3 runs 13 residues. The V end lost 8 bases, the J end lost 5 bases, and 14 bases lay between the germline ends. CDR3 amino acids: CASQISVEDTQYF. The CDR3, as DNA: TGTGCCAGCCAAATCAGCGTCGAAGATACGCAGTATTTT. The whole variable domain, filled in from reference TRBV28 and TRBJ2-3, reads DVKVTQSSRYLVKRTGEKVFLECVQDMDHENMFWYRQDPGLGLRLIYFSYDVKMKEKGDIPEGYSVSREKKERFSLILESASTNQTSMYLCASQISVEDTQYFGPGTRLTVL.

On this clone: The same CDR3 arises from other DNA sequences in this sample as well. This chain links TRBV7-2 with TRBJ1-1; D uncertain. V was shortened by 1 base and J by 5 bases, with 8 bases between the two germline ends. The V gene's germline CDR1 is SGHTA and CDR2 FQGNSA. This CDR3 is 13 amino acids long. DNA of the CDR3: TGTGCCAGCAGCTTAGACAGAGGGACTGAAGCTTTCTTT. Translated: CASSLDRGTEAFF. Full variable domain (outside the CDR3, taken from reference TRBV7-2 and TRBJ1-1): GAGVSQSPSNKVTEKGKDVELRCDPISGHTALYWYRQSLGQGLEFLIYFQGNSAPDKSGLPSDRFSAERTGGSVSTLTIQRTQQEDSAVYLCASSLDRGTEAFFGQGTRLTVV.